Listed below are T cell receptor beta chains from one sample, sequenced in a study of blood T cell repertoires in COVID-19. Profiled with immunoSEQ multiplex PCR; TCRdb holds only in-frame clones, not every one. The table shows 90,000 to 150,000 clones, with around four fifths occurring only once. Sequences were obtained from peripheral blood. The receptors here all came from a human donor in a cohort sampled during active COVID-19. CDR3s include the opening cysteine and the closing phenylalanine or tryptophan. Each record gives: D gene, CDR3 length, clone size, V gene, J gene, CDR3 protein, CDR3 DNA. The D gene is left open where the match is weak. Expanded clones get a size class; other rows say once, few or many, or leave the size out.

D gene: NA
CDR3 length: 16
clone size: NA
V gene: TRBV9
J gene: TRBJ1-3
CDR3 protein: CASSVLKAGTGNTIYF
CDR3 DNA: TGTGCCAGCAGCGTACTGAAGGCAGGGACTGGAAACACCATATATTTT

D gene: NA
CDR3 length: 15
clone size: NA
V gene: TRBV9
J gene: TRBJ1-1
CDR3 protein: CASSPPQGQNTEAFF
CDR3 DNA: TGTGCCAGCAGCCCCCCACAGGGACAGAACACTGAAGCTTTCTTT

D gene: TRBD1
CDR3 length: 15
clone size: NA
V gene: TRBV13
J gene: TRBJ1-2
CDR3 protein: CASSKGQANLGGYTF
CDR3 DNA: TGTGCCAGCAGCAAAGGACAGGCGAACTTAGGAGGCTACACCTTC

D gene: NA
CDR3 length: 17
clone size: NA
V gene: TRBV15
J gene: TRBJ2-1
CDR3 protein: CATSRDITGESYNEQFF
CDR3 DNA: TGTGCCACCAGCAGAGATATCACGGGGGAATCCTACAATGAGCAGTTCTTC

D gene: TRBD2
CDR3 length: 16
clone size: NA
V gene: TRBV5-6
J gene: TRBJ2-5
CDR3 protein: CASRSLGRGAQETQYF
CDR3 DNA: TGTGCCAGCAGGTCCTTGGGGCGGGGGGCCCAAGAGACCCAGTACTTC

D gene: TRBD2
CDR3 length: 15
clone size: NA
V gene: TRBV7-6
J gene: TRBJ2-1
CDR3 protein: CASSPSGGALNEQFF
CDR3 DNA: TGTGCCAGCAGCCCCAGCGGGGGGGCCTTAAATGAGCAGTTCTTC

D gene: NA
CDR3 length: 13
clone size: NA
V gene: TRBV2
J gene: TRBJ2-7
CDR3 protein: CASGRQGLYEQYF
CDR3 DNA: TGTGCCAGCGGTCGACAGGGACTCTACGAGCAGTACTTC

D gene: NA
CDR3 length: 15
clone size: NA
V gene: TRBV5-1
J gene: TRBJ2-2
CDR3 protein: CASSLDTPNTGELFF
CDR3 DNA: TGCGCCAGCAGCTTGGACACCCCAAACACCGGGGAGCTGTTTTTT

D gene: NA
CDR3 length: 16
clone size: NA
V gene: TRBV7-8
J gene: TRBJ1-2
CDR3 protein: CASIPGGGGGNYGYTF
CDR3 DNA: TGTGCCAGCATCCCGGGAGGGGGTGGGGGAAACTATGGCTACACCTTC

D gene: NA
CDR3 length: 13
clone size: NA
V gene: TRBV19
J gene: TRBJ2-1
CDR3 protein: CASSIGSALEQFF
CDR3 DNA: TGTGCCAGTAGTATAGGGTCAGCGCTGGAGCAGTTCTTC

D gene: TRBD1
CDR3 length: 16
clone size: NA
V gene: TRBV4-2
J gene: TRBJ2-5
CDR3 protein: CASRPDRGGEGETQYF
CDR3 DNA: TGTGCCAGCCGCCCGGACAGGGGGGGGGAGGGAGAGACCCAGTACTTC

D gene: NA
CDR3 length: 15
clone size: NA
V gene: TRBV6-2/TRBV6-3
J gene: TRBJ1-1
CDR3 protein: CASSYSGGLNTEAFF
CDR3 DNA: TGTGCCAGCAGTTACTCGGGGGGGCTGAACACTGAAGCTTTCTTT

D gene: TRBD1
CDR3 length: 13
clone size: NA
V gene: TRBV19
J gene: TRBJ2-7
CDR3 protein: CATSGQGPDEQYF
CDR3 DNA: TGTGCCACGTCCGGACAGGGGCCTGACGAGCAGTACTTC

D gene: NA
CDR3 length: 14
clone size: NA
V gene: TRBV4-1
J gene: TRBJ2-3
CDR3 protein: CASSMGAGYDTQYF
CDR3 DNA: TGCGCCAGCAGCATGGGAGCCGGTTATGATACGCAGTATTTT

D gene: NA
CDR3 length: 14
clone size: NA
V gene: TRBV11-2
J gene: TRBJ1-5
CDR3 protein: CASSFGQGDQPQHF
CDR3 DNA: TGTGCCAGCAGCTTTGGGCAGGGCGATCAGCCCCAGCATTTT

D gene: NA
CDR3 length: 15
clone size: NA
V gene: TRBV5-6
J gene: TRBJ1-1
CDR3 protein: CASSLPPGSGTEAFF
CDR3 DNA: TGTGCCAGCAGCTTGCCTCCAGGGTCCGGTACTGAAGCTTTCTTT

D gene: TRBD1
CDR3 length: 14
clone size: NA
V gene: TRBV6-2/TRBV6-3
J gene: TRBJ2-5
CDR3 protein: CASSKSDRARTQYF
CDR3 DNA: TGTGCCAGCAGTAAATCGGACAGGGCGAGGACCCAGTACTTC

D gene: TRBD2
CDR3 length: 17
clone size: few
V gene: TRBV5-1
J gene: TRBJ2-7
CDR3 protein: CASSVSPGGYSSYEQYF
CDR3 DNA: TGCGCCAGCAGCGTAAGTCCGGGAGGGTACTCGTCCTACGAGCAGTACTTC

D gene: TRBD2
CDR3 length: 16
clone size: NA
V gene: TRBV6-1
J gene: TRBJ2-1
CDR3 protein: CASSVSGGSSYNEQFF
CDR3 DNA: TGTGCCAGCAGTGTTAGCGGGGGGTCCTCCTACAATGAGCAGTTCTTC

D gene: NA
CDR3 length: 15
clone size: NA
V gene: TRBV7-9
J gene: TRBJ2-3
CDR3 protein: CASSLAELATDTQYF
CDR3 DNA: TGTGCCAGCAGCTTAGCGGAACTAGCTACAGATACGCAGTATTTT

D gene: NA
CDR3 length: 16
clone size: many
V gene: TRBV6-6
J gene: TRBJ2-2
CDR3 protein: CASSTRDSGGGGELFF
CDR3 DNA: TGTGCCAGCAGTACCCGGGACTCTGGGGGTGGCGGGGAGCTGTTTTTT

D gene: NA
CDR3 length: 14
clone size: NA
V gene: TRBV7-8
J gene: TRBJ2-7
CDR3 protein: CASSPRDNLYEQYF
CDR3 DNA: TGTGCCAGCAGCCCTAGGGACAACCTCTACGAGCAGTACTTC

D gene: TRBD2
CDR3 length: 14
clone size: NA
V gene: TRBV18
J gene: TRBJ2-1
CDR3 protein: CASSAGDYGNEQFF
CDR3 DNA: TGTGCCAGCTCAGCTGGGGACTATGGAAATGAGCAGTTCTTC

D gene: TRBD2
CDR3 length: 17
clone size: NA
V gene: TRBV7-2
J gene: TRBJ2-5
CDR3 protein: CASSLRPTGGYQETQYF
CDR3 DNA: TGTGCCAGCAGCCTACGCCCGACGGGGGGGTACCAAGAGACCCAGTACTTC

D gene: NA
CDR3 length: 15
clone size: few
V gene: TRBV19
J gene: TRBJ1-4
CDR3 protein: CASTLHHTRDEKLFF
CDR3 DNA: TGTGCCAGTACCCTCCACCATACCCGGGATGAAAAACTGTTTTTT

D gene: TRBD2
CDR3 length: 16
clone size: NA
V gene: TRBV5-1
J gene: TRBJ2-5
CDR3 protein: CASSLTGTSGRETQYF
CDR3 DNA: TGCGCCAGCAGCTTAACCGGGACTAGCGGGAGAGAGACCCAGTACTTC

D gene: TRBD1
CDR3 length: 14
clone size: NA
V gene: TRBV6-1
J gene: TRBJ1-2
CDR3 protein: CASSEGGQGLLFTF
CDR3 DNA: TGTGCCAGCAGTGAAGGTGGACAGGGTTTGTTATTCACCTTC

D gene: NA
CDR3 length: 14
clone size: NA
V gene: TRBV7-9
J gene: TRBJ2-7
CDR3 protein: CASSLRHRAYEQYF
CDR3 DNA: TGTGCCAGCAGCTTACGACACAGGGCCTACGAGCAGTACTTC

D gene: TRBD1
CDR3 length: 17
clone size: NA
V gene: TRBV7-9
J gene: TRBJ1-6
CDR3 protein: CASSLVGQGVYNSPLHF
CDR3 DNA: TGTGCCAGCAGCTTAGTGGGACAGGGCGTCTATAATTCACCCCTCCACTTT

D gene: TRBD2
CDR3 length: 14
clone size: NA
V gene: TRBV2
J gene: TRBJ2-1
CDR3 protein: CASSEGIAGGKQFF
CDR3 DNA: TGTGCCAGCAGTGAAGGGATAGCGGGGGGAAAGCAGTTCTTC

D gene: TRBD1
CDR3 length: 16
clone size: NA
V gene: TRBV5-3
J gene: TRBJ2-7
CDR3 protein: CARSLEGQPHLYEQYF
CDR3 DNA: TGTGCCAGAAGCTTGGAGGGACAGCCGCACCTCTACGAGCAGTACTTC

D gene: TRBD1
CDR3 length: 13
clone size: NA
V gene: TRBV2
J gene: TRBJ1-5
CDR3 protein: CASSGQGNQPQHF
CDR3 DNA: TGTGCCAGCAGCGGACAGGGGAATCAGCCCCAGCATTTT

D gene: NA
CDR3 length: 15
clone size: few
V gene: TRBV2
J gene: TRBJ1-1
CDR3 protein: CASRGGVATNTEAFF
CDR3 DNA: TGTGCCAGCCGAGGGGGGGTCGCGACGAACACTGAAGCTTTCTTT

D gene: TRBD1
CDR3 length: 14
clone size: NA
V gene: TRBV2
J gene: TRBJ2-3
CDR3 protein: CASSPGTGVDTQYF
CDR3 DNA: TGTGCCAGCAGTCCCGGGACAGGGGTGGATACGCAGTATTTT

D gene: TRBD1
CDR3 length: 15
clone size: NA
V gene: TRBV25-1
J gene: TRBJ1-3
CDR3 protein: CASTSNSGQRNTIYF
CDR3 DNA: TGTGCCAGCACCAGTAACTCGGGACAGCGAAACACCATATATTTT

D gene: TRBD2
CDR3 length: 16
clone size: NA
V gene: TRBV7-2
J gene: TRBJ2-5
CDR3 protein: CASSPRLAGGIETQYF
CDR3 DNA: TGTGCCAGCAGCCCTAGACTAGCGGGGGGGATAGAGACCCAGTACTTC

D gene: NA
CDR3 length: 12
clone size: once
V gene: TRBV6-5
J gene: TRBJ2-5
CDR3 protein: CASTGYQETQYF
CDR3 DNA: TGTGCCAGCACAGGGTACCAAGAGACCCAGTACTTC